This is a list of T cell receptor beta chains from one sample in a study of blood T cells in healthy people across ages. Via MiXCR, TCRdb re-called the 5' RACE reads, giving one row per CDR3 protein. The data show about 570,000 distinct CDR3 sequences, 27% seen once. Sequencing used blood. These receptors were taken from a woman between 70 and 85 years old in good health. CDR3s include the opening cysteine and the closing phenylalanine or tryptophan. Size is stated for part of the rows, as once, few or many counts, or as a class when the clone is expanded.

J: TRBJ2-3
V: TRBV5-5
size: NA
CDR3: CASSLSAGTPDTQYF

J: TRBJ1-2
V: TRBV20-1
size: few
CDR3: CSARESPGMDGYTF

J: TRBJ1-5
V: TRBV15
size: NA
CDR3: CATSSRTGARMSNQPQHF

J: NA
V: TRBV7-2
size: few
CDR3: CASSPPLGLAGENEQFF

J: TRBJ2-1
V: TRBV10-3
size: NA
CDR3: CAIRPRRGNEQFF

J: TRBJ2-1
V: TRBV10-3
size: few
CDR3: CAISESTRSSGGPNEQFF

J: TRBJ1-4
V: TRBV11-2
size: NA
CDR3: CASSLGGRFNEKLFF

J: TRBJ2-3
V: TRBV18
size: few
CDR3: CASSYGLAGSDTQYF

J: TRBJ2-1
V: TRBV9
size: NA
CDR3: CASSVGAGGFDEQFF

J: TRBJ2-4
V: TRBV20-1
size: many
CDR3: CSAQGRESYIQYF

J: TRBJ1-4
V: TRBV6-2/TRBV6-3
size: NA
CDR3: CAGRTRTNEKLFF

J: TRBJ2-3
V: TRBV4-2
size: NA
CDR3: CASSQDWGRTDTQYF

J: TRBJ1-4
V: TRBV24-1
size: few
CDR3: CATRRTGLREKLFF

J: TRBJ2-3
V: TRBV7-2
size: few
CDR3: CASTLGKTQYF

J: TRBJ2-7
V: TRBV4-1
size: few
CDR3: CASSQNVIHHYEQYF

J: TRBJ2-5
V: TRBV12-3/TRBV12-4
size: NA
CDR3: CASSPLAGMGETQYF

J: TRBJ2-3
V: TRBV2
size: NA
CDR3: CASAPADTQYF

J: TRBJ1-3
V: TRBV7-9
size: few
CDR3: CASSPRGNGNTIYF

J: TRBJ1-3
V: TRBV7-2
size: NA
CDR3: CASSLQTGSTGNTIYF

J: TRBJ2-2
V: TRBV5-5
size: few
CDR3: CTSSFVGTGELFF

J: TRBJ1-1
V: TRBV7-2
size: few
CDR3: CASSPGQGQWNTEAFF

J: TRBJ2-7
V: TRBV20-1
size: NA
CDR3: CSARDGARSSYEQYF

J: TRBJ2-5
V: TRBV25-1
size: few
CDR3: CASSELIGTQTQYF

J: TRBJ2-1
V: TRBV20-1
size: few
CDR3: CSASRTSGSGEQFF

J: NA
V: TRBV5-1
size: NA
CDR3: CASSFYGRRTYEQYF

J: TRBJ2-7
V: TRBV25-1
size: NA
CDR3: CASSLTGLSSYEQYF

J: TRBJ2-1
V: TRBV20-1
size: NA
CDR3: CSARDGLAGYNEQFF

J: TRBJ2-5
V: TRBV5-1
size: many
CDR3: CASSLEGRKTQYF

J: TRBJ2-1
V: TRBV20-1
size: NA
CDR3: CSASDKGAGGLEQFF

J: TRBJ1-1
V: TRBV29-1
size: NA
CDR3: CSVVQGVRAFF

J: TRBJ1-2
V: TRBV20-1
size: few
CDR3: CSASRGGYTF

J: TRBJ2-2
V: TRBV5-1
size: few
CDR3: CSSSLGDRDTGELFF

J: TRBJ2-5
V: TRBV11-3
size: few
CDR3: CASRPGEGQSYQETQYF

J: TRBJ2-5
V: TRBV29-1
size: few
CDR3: CSGRRGGETQYF

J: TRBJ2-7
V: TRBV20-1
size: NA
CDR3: CSASSQHFYEQYF

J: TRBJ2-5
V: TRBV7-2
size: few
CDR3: CASIARGGETQYF

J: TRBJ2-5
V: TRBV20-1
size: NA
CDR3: CSAKGAHPYEQCF

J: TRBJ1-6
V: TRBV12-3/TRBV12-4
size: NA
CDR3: CASKQRTGGNSPLHF

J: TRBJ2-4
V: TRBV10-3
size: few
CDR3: CAISDPQEQGGAKNIQYF

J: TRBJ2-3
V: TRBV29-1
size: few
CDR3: CSVRLAGLTDTQYF

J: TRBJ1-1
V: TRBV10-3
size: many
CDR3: CAIREALRGAEAFF

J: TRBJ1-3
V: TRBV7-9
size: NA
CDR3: CASSFGRGGSGNTIYF

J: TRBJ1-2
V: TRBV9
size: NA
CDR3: CASTLEGAGDYGYTF

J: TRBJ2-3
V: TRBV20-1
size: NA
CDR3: CSARDPRTDTRYF

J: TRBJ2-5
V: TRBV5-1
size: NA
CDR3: CASGDTYQETQYF

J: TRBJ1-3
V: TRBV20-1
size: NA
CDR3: CSARERGNTIYF